This T cell receptor beta chain derives from a study of T cell responses to AZD1222 COVID-19 vaccine. Notes on the study in general: Nearly half of spike-specific TCRs reportedly go after variant regions that carry no mutations. Only a handful of individuals given AZD1222 were seropositive at baseline. Spike-spanning, vaccine-associated CD4 TCRs were dominant at 160-218 and 743-854. Researchers took repertoire samples only after the peak T cell response had come.

About this clone: The antigen is unknown.

TCRdb's copy holds only in-frame clones and misses some; the assay was immunoSEQ multiplex PCR. The sample consists of about 150,000 clones, under 95% of them appearing once. The CDR3 is 15 amino acids. In germline, CDR1 is MNHEY, CDR2 SMNVEV (reference sequence). V was pared by 4 bases and J by 4 bases, with 5 bases of the junction left unmatched. The sample was peripheral blood, taken 28 days after the second AZD1222 dose. The genes are TRBV27 and TRBJ1-2, with 11 bases lining up with TRBD1. This receptor was identified in an adult who received the AZD1222 COVID-19 vaccine. CDR3 amino acids: CASSSGQGVAYGYTF. The CDR3 nucleotides read TGTGCCAGCAGTTCGGGACAGGGGGTGGCCTATGGCTACACCTTC.